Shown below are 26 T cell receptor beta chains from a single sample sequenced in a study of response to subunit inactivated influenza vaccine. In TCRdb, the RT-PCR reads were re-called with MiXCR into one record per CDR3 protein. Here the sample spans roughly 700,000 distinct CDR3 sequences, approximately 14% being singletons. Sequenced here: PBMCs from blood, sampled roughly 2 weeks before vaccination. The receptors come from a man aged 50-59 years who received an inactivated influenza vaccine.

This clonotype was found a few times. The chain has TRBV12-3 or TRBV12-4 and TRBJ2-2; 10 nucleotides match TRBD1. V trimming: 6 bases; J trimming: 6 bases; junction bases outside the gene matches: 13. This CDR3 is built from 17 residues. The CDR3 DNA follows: TGTGCCAGCAGCTACACCCCGGGACAGGGGATCCCCGGGGAGCTGTTTTTT. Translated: CASSYTPGQGIPGELFF.

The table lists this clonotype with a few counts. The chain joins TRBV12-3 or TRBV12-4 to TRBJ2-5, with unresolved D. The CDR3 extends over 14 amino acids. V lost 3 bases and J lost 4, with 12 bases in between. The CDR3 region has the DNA TGTGCCAGCAGTTTCCTTTCGGTCAGAGAGACCCAGTACTTC. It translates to CASSFLSVRETQYF.

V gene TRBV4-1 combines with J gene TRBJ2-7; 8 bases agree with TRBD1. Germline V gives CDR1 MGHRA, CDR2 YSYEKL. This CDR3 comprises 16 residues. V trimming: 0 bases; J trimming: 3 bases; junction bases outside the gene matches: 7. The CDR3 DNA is TGCGCCAGCAGCCAAGATATGACAGGGGCCTACTACGAGCAGTACTTC. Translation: CASSQDMTGAYYEQYF.

The CDR3 loop is CASSYPGQKPADTQYF. In nucleotides, the CDR3 is TGCGCCAGCAGCTATCCGGGGCAAAAACCCGCAGATACGCAGTATTTT. J is TRBJ2-3 and V is TRBV4-1; D may be TRBD1 or TRBD2 (5 bases each). V was cut by 5 bases and J by 4 bases, with 19 bases left in between. The CDR3 is 16 residues long. CDR1 and CDR2 (germline): MGHRA, YSYEKL.

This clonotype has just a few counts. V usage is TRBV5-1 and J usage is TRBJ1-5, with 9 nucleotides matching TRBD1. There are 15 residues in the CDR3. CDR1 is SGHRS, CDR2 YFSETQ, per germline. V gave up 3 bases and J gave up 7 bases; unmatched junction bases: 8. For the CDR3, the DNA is TGCGCCAGCAGCTATACAGGGGGCGTGGGGCAGCCCCAGCATTTT. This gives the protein CASSYTGGVGQPQHF.

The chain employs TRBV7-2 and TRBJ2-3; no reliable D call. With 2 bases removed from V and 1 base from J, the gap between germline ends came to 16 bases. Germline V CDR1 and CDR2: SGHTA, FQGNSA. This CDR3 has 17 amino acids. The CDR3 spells CASSLLGEKWRTDTQYF. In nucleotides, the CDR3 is TGTGCCAGCAGCTTATTGGGCGAAAAGTGGCGCACAGATACGCAGTATTTT.

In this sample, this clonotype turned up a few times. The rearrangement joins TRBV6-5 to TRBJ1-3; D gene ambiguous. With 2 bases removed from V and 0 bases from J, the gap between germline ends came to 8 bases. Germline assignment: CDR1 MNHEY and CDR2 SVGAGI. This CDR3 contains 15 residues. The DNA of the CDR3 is TGTGCCAGCAGTTACGGTCCCTCCTCTGGAAACACCATATATTTT. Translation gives CASSYGPSSGNTIYF.

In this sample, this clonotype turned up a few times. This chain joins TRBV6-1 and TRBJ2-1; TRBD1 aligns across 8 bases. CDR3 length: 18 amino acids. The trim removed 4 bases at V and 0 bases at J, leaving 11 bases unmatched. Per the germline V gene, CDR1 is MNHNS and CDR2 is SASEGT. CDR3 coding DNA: TGTGCCAGCAGTGCAGCCTGGACAGGGTGGGGCTCCTACAATGAGCAGTTCTTC. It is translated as CASSAAWTGWGSYNEQFF.

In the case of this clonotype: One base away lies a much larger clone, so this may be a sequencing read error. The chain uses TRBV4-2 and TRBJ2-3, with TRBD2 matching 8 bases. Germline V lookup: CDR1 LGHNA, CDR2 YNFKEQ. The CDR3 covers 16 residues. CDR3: CASSQAGGYRTDTQSF. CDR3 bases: TGTGCCAGCAGCCAAGCGGGGGGGTATCGCACAGATACGCAGTCTTTT.

DNA for the CDR3: TGTGCCAGCAGTGCCTTGACTGAAGCTTTCTTT. This sequence encodes CASSALTEAFF. The chain combines TRBV6-2 or TRBV6-3 with TRBJ1-1, with unresolved D. Germline loops: CDR1 MNHEY, CDR2 SVGEGT. This CDR3 spans 11 amino acids. V was shortened by 5 bases and J by 5 bases, with 6 bases between the two germline ends.

This CDR3 reads CASSVASGILDTQYF. The CDR3 region has the DNA TGTGCCAGCAGCGTAGCTAGCGGGATCCTCGATACGCAGTATTTT. The chain has TRBV9 and TRBJ2-3; 9 bases are a match to TRBD2. CDR3 length: 15 amino acids. Trimming took 0 bases from V and 6 from J; bases not matched to a gene: 5. Germline V gene sequence: CDR1 SGDLS, CDR2 YYNGEE.

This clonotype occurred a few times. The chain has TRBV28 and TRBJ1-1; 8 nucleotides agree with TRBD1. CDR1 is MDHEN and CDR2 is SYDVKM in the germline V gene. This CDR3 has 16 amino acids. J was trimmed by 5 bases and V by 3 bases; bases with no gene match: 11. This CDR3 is CASSFQSGQGVTEAFF. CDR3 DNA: TGTGCCAGCAGTTTTCAGAGTGGACAGGGAGTAACTGAAGCTTTCTTT.

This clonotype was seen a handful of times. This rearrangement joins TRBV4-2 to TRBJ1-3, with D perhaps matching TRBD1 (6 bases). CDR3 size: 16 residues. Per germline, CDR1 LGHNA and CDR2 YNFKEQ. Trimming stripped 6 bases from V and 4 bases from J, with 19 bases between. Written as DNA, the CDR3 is TGTGCCAGCAGTCAGCAGGGGTTGGTCTCCGGAAACACCATATATTTT. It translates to CASSQQGLVSGNTIYF.

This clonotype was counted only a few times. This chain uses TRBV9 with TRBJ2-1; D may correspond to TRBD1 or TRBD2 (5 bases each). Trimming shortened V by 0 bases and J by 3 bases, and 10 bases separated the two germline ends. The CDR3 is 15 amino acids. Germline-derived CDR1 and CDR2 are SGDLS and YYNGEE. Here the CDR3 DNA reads TGTGCCAGCAGCGTAGAGGGACGGGACTACAATGAGCAGTTCTTC. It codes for CASSVEGRDYNEQFF. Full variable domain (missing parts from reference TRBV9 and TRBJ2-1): DSGVTQTPKHLITATGQRVTLRCSPRSGDLSVYWYQQSLDQGLQFLIQYYNGEERAKGNILERFSAQQFPDLHSELNLSSLELGDSALYFCASSVEGRDYNEQFFGPGTRLTVL.

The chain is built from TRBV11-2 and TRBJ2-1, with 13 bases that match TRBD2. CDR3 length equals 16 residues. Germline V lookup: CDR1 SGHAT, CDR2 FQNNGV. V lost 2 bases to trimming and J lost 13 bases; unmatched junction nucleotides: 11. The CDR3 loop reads CASSLSSRLAGGRQFF. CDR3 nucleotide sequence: TGTGCCAGCAGCTTAAGCTCTCGACTAGCGGGAGGTCGTCAGTTCTTC.

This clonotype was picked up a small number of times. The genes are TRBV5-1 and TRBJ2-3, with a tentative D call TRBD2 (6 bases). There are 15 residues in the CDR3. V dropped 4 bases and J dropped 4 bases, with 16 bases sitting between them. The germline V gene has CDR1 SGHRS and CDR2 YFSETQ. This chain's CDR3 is CASSLDGGPADTQYF. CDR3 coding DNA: TGCGCCAGCAGCCTGGACGGGGGACCCGCAGATACGCAGTATTTT.

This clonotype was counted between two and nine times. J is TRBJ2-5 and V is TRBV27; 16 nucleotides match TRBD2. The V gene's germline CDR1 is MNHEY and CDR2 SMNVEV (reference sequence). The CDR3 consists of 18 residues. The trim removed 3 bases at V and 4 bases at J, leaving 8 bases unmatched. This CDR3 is CASSFLGLAGGRGETQYF. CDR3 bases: TGTGCCAGCAGTTTCCTGGGACTAGCGGGGGGGCGGGGAGAGACCCAGTACTTC.

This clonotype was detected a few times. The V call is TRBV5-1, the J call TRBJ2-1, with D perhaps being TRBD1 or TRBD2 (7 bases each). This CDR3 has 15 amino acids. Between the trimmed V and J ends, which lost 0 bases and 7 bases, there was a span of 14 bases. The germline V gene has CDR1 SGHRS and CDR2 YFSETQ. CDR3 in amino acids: CASSLGQGAGNEQFF. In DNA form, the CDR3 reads TGCGCCAGCAGCTTGGGACAGGGAGCGGGAAATGAGCAGTTCTTC. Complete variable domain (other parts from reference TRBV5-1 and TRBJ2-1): KAGVTQTPRYLIKTRGQQVTLSCSPISGHRSVSWYQQTPGQGLQFLFEYFSETQRNKGNFPGRFSGRQFSNSRSEMNVSTLELGDSALYLCASSLGQGAGNEQFFGPGTRLTVL.

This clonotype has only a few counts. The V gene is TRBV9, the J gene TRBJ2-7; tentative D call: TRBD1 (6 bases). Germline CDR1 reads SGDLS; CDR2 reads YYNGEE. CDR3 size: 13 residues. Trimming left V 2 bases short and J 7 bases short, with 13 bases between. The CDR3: CASSVTTGAEQYF. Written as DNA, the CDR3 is TGTGCCAGCAGCGTCACGACAGGTGCAGAGCAGTACTTC.

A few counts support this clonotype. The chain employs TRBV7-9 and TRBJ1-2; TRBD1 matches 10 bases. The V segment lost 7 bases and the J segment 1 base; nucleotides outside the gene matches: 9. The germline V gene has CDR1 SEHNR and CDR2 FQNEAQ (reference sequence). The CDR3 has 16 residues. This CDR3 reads CASIDQRTGGNYGYTF. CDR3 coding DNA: TGTGCCAGCATCGATCAACGGACAGGGGGTAACTATGGCTACACCTTC.

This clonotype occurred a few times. The CDR3 region is CASSYGTGYNSPLHF. In DNA, the CDR3 is TGTGCCAGCAGCTACGGGACGGGTTATAATTCACCCCTCCACTTT. The gene calls are TRBV14 and TRBJ1-6; D might be TRBD1 (5 bases). CDR1 and CDR2 (germline): SGHDN, FVKESK. The CDR3 extends over 15 amino acids. The V end lost 5 bases, the J end lost 4 bases, and 12 bases lay between the germline ends.

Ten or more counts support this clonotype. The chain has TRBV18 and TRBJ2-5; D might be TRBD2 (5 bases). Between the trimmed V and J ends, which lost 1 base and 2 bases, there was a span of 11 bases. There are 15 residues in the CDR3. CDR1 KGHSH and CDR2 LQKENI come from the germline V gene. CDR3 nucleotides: TGTGCCAGCTCACCACTGAACGGGGTACAAGAGACCCAGTACTTC. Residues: CASSPLNGVQETQYF.

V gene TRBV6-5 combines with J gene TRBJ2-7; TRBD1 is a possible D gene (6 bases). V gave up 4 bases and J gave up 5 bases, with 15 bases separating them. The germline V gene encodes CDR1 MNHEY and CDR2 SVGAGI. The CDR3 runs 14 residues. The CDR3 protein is CASSSGQTFDEQYF. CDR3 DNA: TGTGCCAGCAGTTCTGGACAGACCTTTGACGAGCAGTACTTC.

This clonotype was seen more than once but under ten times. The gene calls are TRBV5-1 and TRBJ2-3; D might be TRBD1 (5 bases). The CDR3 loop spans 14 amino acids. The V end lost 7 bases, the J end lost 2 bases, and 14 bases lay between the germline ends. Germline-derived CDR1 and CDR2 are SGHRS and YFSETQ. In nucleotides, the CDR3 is TGCGCCAGCGGCGACAGCCGGCTCACAGATACGCAGTATTTT. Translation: CASGDSRLTDTQYF. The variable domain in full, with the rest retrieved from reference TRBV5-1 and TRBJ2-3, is KAGVTQTPRYLIKTRGQQVTLSCSPISGHRSVSWYQQTPGQGLQFLFEYFSETQRNKGNFPGRFSGRQFSNSRSEMNVSTLELGDSALYLCASGDSRLTDTQYFGPGTRLTVL.

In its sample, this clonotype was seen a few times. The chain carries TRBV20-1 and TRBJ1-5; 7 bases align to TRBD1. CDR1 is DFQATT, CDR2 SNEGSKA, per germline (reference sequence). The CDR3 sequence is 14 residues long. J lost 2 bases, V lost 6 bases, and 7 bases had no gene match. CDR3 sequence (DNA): TGCAGTGCGGTCGACAGGGATCGCAATCAGCCCCAGCATTTT. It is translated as CSAVDRDRNQPQHF.

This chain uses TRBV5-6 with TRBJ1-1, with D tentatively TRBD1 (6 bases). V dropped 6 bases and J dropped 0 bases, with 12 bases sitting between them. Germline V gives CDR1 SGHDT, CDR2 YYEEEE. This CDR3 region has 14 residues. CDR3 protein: CASNQQGMNTEAFF. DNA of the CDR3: TGTGCCAGCAACCAACAGGGAATGAACACTGAAGCTTTCTTT.